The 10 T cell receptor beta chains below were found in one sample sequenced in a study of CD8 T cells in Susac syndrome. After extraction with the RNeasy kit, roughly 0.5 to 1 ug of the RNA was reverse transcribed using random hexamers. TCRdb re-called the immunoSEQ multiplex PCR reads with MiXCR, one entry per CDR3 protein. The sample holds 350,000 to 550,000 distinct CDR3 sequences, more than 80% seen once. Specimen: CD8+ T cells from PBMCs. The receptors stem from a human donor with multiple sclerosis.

CDR3 residues: CASRTFDEQYF. Here the CDR3 DNA reads TGTGCCAGCAGGACCTTCGACGAGCAGTACTTC. The chain has TRBV6-5 and TRBJ2-7, with unresolved D. The V end lost 6 bases, the J end lost 5 bases, and 8 bases lay between the germline ends. Germline values: CDR1 MNHEY, CDR2 SVGAGI. This CDR3 contains 11 residues.

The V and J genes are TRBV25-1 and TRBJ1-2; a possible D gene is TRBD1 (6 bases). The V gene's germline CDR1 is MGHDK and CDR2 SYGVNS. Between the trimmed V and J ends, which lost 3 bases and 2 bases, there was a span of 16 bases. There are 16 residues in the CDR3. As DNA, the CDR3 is TGTGCCAGCAGTGATTCCCCCAGGACAGACAACTATGGCTACACCTTC. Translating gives CASSDSPRTDNYGYTF.

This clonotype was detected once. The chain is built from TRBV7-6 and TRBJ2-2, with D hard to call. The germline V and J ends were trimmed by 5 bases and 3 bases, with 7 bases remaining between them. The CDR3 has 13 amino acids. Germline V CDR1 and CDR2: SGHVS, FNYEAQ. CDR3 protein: CASSPPDTGELFF. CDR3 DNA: TGTGCCAGCAGCCCTCCCGACACCGGGGAGCTGTTTTTT.

CDR3 loop: CASSALQGQHNEQFF. CDR3 nucleotide sequence: TGTGCCAGCAGCGCCCTTCAGGGACAGCACAATGAGCAGTTCTTC. The V gene is TRBV9, the J gene TRBJ2-1; 7 bases agree with TRBD1. Trimming at V came to 3 bases and at J to 5 bases, leaving 8 bases not matched to a gene. This CDR3 is built from 15 residues. In germline, CDR1 is SGDLS, CDR2 YYNGEE.

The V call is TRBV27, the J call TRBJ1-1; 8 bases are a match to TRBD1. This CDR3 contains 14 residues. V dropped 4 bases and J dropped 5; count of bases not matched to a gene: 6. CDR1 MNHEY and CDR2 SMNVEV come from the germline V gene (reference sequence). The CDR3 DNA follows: TGTGCCAGCAGTTACTACAGGGGGGTGACTGAAGCTTTCTTT. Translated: CASSYYRGVTEAFF.

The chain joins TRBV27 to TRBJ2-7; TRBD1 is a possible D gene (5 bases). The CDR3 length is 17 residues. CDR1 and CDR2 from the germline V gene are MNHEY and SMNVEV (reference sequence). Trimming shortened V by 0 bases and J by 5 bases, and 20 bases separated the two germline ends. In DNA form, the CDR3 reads TGTGCCAGCAGTTTATCGCAACAGGTTGCCACGTCGGACGAGCAGTACTTC. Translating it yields CASSLSQQVATSDEQYF.

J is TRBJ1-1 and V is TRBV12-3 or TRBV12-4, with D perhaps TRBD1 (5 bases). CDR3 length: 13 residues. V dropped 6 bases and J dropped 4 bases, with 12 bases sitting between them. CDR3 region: CASRSLGGTEAFF. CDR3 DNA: TGTGCCAGCAGGTCGCTGGGGGGCACTGAAGCTTTCTTT.

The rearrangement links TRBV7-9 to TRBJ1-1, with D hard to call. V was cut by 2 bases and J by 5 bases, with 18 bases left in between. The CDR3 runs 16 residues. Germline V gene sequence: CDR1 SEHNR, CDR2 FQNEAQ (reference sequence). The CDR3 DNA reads TGTGCCAGCAGCTTAATCCCCCCCCAAGGGAAGACTGAAGCTTTCTTT. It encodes CASSLIPPQGKTEAFF.

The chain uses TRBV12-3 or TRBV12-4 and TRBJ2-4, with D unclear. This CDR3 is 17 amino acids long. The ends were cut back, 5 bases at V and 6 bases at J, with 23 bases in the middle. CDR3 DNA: TGTGCCAGCAGTCTCCTTTCGCTGAGAGTTCTTGGAAACATTCAGTACTTC. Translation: CASSLLSLRVLGNIQYF.

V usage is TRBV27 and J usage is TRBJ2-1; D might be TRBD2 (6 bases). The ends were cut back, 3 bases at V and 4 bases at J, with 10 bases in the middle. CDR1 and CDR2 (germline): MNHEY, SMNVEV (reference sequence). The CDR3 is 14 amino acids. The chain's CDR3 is CASSFLATYNEQFF. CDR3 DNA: TGTGCCAGCAGTTTTCTAGCGACATACAATGAGCAGTTCTTC.